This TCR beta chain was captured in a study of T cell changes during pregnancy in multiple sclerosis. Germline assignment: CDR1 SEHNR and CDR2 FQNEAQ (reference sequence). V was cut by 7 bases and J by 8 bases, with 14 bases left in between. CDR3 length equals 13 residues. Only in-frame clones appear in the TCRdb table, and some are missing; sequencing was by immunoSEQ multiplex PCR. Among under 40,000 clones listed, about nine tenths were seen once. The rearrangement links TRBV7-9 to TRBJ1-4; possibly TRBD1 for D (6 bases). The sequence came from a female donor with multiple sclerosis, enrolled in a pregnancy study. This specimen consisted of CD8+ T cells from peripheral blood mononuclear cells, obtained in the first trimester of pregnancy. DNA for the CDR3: TGTGCCAGCACAGCAGGGGACAACGAAAAACTGTTTTTT. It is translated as CASTAGDNEKLFF.